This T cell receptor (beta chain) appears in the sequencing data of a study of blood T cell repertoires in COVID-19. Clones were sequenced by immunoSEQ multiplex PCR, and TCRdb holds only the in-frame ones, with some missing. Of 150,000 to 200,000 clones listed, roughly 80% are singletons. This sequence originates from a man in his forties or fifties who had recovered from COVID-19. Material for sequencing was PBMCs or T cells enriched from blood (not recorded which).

The CDR3, as DNA: TGTGCCAGCAGACTAGCGGGGGGGAAGGGTGAGCAGTTCTTC. It specifies CASRLAGGKGEQFF. This rearrangement joins TRBV2 to TRBJ2-1; 13 nucleotides match TRBD2. CDR1 SNHLY and CDR2 FYNNEI come from the germline V gene. The ends lost 6 bases at V and 9 bases at J; junction bases unmatched: 5. There are 14 residues in the CDR3.